This T cell receptor (beta chain) was identified in a study of cytomegalovirus exposure and HLA in healthy donors. General study points: In an earlier analysis, about 87% or about 30%: the productive usage of most TCR beta V segments.

Concerning this clone itself: Its antigen is not known.

Use of 60 Vbeta and 13 Jbeta primers characterized the PCR. The protocol was immunoSEQ multiplex PCR, while the TCRdb copy is restricted to in-frame clones and leaves out a portion. The data show 160,000 or so clones, roughly 80% seen once. Trimming took 4 bases from V and 3 from J, leaving 15 bases between them. There are 15 residues in the CDR3. CDR1 is LGHNA and CDR2 is YNFKEQ in the germline V gene. The TCR originated in a man younger than 35 in good health and CMV-seropositive. Material: PBMCs. This rearrangement joins TRBV4-2 to TRBJ1-2; D uncertain. CDR3 region: CASSRRGQADYGYTF. DNA for the CDR3: TGTGCCAGCAGCCGCCGCGGGCAGGCGGACTATGGCTACACCTTC.